These 19 T cell receptor beta chains share one sample of origin, sequenced in a study of molecular identifiers for immune sequencing clone quantification. TCRdb processed the PCR reads anew with MiXCR; each CDR3 protein has one entry. The repertoire holds approximately 590,000 distinct CDR3 sequences, with 25% as singletons. Specimen: naive CD8+ T cells from blood, with Jurkat cell RNA spiked in. The subset was: FACS-sorted CD8+CD4-CCR7+CD45RA+ naive T cells. The origin of the receptors is a human donor in good health. Some libraries in this study had Jurkat cell RNA spiked in.

The chain is built from TRBV29-1 and TRBJ2-1, with D unclear. Germline V gene lookup returns CDR1 SQVTM and CDR2 ANQGSEA. Trimming shortened V by 5 bases and J by 6 bases, and 8 bases separated the two germline ends. The CDR3 consists of 11 residues. The CDR3 sequence: CSVPGTNEQFF. The CDR3 DNA is TGCAGCGTTCCCGGCACCAATGAGCAGTTCTTC.

Points on this clonotype: A much bigger clone sits one base away, suggesting this may be a read error. The genes are TRBV20-1 and TRBJ2-4, with a possible D match to TRBD2 (6 bases). This CDR3 contains 17 residues. Looked up from germline, CDR1 is DFQATT and CDR2 is SNEGSKA (reference sequence). The CDR3 DNA follows: TGCAGTGCTAGAGATGATGTTACGGGAGATACCAAAAACATTCAGTGCTTC. It translates to CSARDDVTGDTKNIQCF.

Regarding this clonotype: The junction departs from the called germline gene at one end, perhaps through a read error. The chain has TRBV4-3 and TRBJ1-2; 9 bases are a match to TRBD1. Per germline, CDR1 LGHNA and CDR2 YSLEER. CDR3 size: 16 residues. The CDR3 sequence: CASSQDWGQGGYDYTF. The CDR3 coding sequence is TGCGCCAGCAGCCAAGATTGGGGACAGGGAGGCTATGACTACACCTTC.

Notes on this clonotype: Just one base apart from a much larger clone, this may be a read error. The J gene is TRBJ2-3, the V gene TRBV27; no clear D. The CDR3 sequence is 15 residues long. With 5 bases removed from V and 0 bases from J, the gap between germline ends came to 12 bases. Germline CDR1 and CDR2: MNHEY and SMNVEV (reference sequence). As DNA, the CDR3 is TGTGCCAGCAGTCCCTTGAAGCCTAGCACAGATACGCAGTATTTT. Protein: CASSPLKPSTDTQYF.

This clonotype appeared a few times. This chain uses TRBV2 with TRBJ2-3; 11 bases are a match to TRBD2. There are 16 residues in the CDR3. Germline V gene data show CDR1 as SNHLY and CDR2 as FYNNEI. Losses at the gene ends were 3 bases for V and 2 bases for J; bases not matched to a gene: 4. The CDR3: CASSDGTSGHTDTQYF. The CDR3 region has the DNA TGTGCCAGCAGTGACGGGACTAGCGGACACACAGATACGCAGTATTTT.

This clonotype has just a few counts. The CDR3 DNA reads as TGTGCCAGTAGGGGGGGACGGACCTACGAGCAGTACTTC. It is translated as CASRGGRTYEQYF. The rearrangement uses TRBV19 and TRBJ2-7; tentatively, D is TRBD2 (6 bases). This CDR3 contains 13 residues. Trimming took off 6 bases at V and 2 bases at J, with 11 bases between the two ends. Germline lookup yields CDR1 LNHDA and CDR2 SQIVND (reference sequence).

In its sample, this clonotype was seen a few times. This chain links TRBV20-1 with TRBJ2-2; TRBD2 matches 8 bases. Germline trimming cut 6 bases from V and 2 bases from J; bases unmatched to any gene: 20. This CDR3 spans 19 amino acids. Per germline, CDR1 DFQATT and CDR2 SNEGSKA (reference sequence). The CDR3 DNA follows: TGCAGTGCCCCGAATGTTCTTTCCGGGAGGGCCGCTAACACCGGGGAGCTGTTTTTT. Amino acid sequence: CSAPNVLSGRAANTGELFF.

This clonotype was detected a few times. The J gene is TRBJ2-1, the V gene TRBV27, with D possibly being TRBD1 (5 bases). Germline-derived CDR1 and CDR2 are MNHEY and SMNVEV (reference sequence). The length of the CDR3 is 14 residues. Between the trimmed V and J ends, which lost 5 bases and 6 bases, there was a span of 14 bases. This CDR3 reads CASSIGQGTNEQFF. In nucleotides, the CDR3 is TGTGCCAGCAGTATCGGACAAGGTACCAATGAGCAGTTCTTC.

The rearrangement uses TRBV24-1 and TRBJ2-5; 7 nucleotides align to TRBD2. The CDR3 sequence is 15 residues long. Per the germline V gene, CDR1 is KGHDR and CDR2 is SFDVKD. J was trimmed by 5 bases and V by 5 bases; bases with no gene match: 10. The CDR3 DNA reads as TGTGCCACCAGTGGCCCCCTCGGTAGCGGGGAGACCCAGTACTTC. It encodes CATSGPLGSGETQYF.

This clonotype was observed a handful of times. The chain carries TRBV27 and TRBJ1-1; D remains unclear. The CDR3 runs to 13 residues. With 2 bases removed from V and 4 bases from J, the gap between germline ends came to 8 bases. The germline CDR1 and CDR2 sequences are MNHEY and SMNVEV (reference sequence). Here the CDR3 DNA reads TGTGCCAGCAGTTTAGATACGGGCACTGAAGCTTTCTTT. It translates to CASSLDTGTEAFF.

This rearrangement joins TRBV13 to TRBJ2-7; TRBD1 aligns across 7 bases. The CDR3 length is 16 residues. The germline CDR1 and CDR2 sequences are PRHDT and FYEKMQ (reference sequence). CDR3 protein: CASSLAARGSGTASSV. In DNA form, the CDR3 reads TGTGCCAGCAGCTTAGCGGCACGAGGCTCCGGGACAGCGTCCAGCGTC.

About this clonotype itself: Germline is not matched at one junction end, which may reflect a read error. This sequence joins TRBV6-2 or TRBV6-3 and TRBJ2-5; 7 nucleotides align to TRBD1. CDR3 length: 14 amino acids. CDR1 and CDR2 from the germline V gene are MNHEY and SVGEGT. CDR3 region: CASRSRGFQETPYF. CDR3 in DNA: TGTGCCAGCAGGTCCAGGGGGTTCCAAGAGACCCCGTACTTC.

Concerning this clonotype: A read error may account for a junction end that differs from germline. This rearrangement joins TRBV29-1 to TRBJ2-1, with D unresolved. Germline lookup yields CDR1 SQVTM and CDR2 ANQGSEA. The CDR3 sequence is 12 residues long. In DNA form, the CDR3 reads TGCAGCGTTGCTTCTGGGTACAATGAGCCGTTCTTC. It specifies CSVASGYNEPFF.

This clonotype was picked up a small number of times. V is TRBV28 and J is TRBJ2-7; D may be TRBD1 or TRBD2 (5 bases each). The CDR3 runs 14 residues. Germline V gene data show CDR1 as MDHEN and CDR2 as SYDVKM. Deletions cut 5 bases from V and 2 bases from J, with 13 bases between. CDR3 sequence (DNA): TGTGCCAGCAGTCCCCGGGACGGAGCCTACGAGCAGTACTTC. Translation gives CASSPRDGAYEQYF.

This clonotype was seen a handful of times. The rearrangement uses TRBV20-1 and TRBJ2-7, with TRBD1 identical over 7 bases. V trimming: 3 bases; J trimming: 1 base; junction bases outside the gene matches: 9. The CDR3 is 15 residues long. The germline V gene has CDR1 DFQATT and CDR2 SNEGSKA (reference sequence). The CDR3 sequence: CSASPVWTGSYEQYF. The CDR3 nucleotides are TGCAGTGCTAGTCCCGTTTGGACAGGTTCCTACGAGCAGTACTTC.

Only a few counts were recorded for this clonotype. V usage is TRBV6-2 or TRBV6-3 and J usage is TRBJ2-7; TRBD2 matches at 9 bases. The V and J ends lost 2 bases and 7 bases, in that order; junction bases with no gene match: 3. From germline, CDR1 is MNHEY and CDR2 SVGEGT. CDR3 length: 13 amino acids. The CDR3 DNA is TGTGCCAGCAGTTACGGGACTAGCTGGGAGCAGTACTTC. Amino acid sequence: CASSYGTSWEQYF.

This clonotype was detected ten times or more. The chain combines TRBV4-3 with TRBJ2-3; no firm D call. Trimming pared 0 bases from V and 6 bases from J, leaving 10 bases between. This CDR3 has 14 amino acids. Per the germline V gene, CDR1 is LGHNA and CDR2 is YSLEER. CDR3 in DNA: TGCGCCAGCAGCCAAGATAGGTCGGAGGATACGCAGTATTTT. Translating gives CASSQDRSEDTQYF.

This clonotype was seen repeatedly, ten times or more. This chain connects TRBV19 to TRBJ2-2, with a possible D match to TRBD2 (5 bases). This CDR3 region has 13 residues. Germline V CDR1 and CDR2: LNHDA, SQIVND (reference sequence). Trimming took off 6 bases at V and 4 bases at J, with 9 bases between the two ends. The CDR3 protein is CASRFGVTGELFF. The DNA for the CDR3 is TGTGCCAGTAGGTTCGGGGTCACCGGGGAGCTGTTTTTT.

The chain is built from TRBV4-1 and TRBJ2-1, with a weak D call TRBD1 (5 bases). Germline lookup yields CDR1 MGHRA and CDR2 YSYEKL. Trimming removed 0 bases at V and 2 bases at J, with 14 bases between. The CDR3 is 17 residues long. Written as DNA, the CDR3 is TGCGCCAGCAGCCAAGATCAGGCCAGGGCAGCCTACAATGAGCAGTTCTTC. Its translation: CASSQDQARAAYNEQFF.